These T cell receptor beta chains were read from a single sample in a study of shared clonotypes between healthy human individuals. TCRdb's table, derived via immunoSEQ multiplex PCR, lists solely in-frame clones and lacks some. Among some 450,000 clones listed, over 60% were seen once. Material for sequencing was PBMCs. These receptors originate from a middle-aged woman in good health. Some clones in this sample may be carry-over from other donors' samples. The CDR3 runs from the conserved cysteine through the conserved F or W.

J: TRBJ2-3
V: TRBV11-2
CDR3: CASSTRAGLAGGTDTQYF

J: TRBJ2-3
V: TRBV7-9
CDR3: CASSLVLIGDTDTQYF

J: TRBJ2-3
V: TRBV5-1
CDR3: CASSLAWDTQYF

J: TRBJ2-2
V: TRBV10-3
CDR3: CAIKGSGSNTGELFF

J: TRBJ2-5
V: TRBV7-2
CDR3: CASSSPGTRAQETQYF

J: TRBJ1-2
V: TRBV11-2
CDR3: CASSLGEGPYGYTF

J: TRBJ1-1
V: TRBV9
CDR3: CASSVPETGVVGRHTEAFF

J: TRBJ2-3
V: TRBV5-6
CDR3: CASSLVGRPDTQYF

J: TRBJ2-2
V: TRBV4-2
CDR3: CASSQGLTGELFF

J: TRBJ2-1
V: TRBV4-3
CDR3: CASSPMTAYNEQFF

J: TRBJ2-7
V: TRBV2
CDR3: CASSLGVADAYEQYF

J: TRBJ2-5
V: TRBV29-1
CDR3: CSVDRQGQETQYF

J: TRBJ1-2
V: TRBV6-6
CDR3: CASFGTAVNYGYTF

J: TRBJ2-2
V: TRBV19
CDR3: CASSIRRVNTGELFF

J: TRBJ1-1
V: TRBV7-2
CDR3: CASSSYNTEAFF

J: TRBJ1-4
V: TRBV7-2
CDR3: CASSDRSTNEKLFF

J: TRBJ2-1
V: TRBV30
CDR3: CAWSVNLAGVGEQFF

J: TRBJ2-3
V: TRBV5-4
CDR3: CASRPTSGSTDTQYF

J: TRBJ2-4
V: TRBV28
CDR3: CASSLPTGSLAKNIQYF

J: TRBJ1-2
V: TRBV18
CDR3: CASSPAYGGNYGYTF

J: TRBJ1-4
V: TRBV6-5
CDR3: CASSYGGSDSKLFF

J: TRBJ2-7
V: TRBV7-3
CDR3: CASSLTPRESAYEQYF

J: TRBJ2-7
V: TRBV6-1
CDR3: CAKAVQGSEQYF

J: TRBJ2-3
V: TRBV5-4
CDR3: CASSDLQAFTSTDTQYF

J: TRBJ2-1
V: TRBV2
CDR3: CASSRTGFLSYNEQFF

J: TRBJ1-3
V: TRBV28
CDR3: CATLQGISGNTIYF

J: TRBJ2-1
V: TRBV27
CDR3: CASSFQLAGAIEQFF

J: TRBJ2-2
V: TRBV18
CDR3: CASSPWSPQMGTGELFF

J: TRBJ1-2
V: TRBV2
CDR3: CASSELKGYYGYTF

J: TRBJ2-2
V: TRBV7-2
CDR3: CASSFGSGLTGELFF

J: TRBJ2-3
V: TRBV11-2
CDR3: CASSLGSGTQYF

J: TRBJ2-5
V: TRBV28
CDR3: CASTSRVEAQETQYF

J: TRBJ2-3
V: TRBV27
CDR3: CASSLGGRETDTQYF

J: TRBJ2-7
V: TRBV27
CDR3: CASSSLRADRSPYEQYF

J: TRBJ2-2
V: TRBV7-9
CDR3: CASSLGSRNTGELFF

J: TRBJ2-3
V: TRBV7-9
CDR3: CASSLDPDTQYF

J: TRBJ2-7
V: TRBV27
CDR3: CASSFGFPSGSVYEQYF

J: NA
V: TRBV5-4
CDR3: CASSLDSGNQETQYF

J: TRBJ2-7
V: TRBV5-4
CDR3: CASSLERGTGYF

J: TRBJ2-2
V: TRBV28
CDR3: CASSLAAGARVTGELFF

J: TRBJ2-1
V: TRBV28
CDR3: CASSLIDNEQFF

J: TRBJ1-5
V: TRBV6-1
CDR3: CASSEANNQPQHF

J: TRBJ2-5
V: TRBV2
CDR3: CASRFDRHQETQYF

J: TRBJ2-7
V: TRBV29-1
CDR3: CSTKQGAGTSGFYEQYF

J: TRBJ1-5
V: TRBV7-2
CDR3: CASSPAGNQPQHF

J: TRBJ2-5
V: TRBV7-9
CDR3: CASSFSAGGPGETQYF

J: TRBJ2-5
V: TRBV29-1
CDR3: CSVEGGGETQYF

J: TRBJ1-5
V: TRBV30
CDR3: CAWSGGTISNQPQHF

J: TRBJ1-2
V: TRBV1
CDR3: CASNRQGEGGYTF

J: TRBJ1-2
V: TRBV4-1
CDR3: CASSHLRQGRRYGYTF

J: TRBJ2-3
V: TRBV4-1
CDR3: CASSLWGSGLAGRTDTQYF

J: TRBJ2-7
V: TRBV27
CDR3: CASKRTPGQGAIEQYF

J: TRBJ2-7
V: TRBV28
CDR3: CASSLTAGAYEQYF

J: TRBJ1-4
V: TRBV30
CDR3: CAWSVHGYEKLFF